This entry is about one T cell receptor (beta chain). The antigen is not known. Here immunoSEQ multiplex PCR was the method, and the copy in TCRdb shows in-frame clones only, minus some. The profile shows 85,000 to 100,000 clones, 60% to 70% of them singletons. Germline V gene sequence: CDR1 SGHAT, CDR2 FQNNGV. The CDR3 is 16 amino acids. With 1 base clipped from V and 1 base from J, the junction kept 3 bases outside the gene matches. These data originate in a study of shared clonotypes between healthy human individuals. Notes on the study in general: Approximately 5% was the fraction of naive CD4 clonotypes found shared across four donors. Sampling was confined to blood; repertoires within tissues likely differ. Generation probability values for non-shared clonotypes were lower than those for clonotypes shared by all four donors. An anticipated effect of sequencing depth on clonotype sharing among donors was recognized.

This sequence was found in a young man in good health. Sequenced input: memory CD8+ T cells sorted from blood. Subset in this sample: CD45RO+ cells pooled with CCR7-negative TemRA cells. The chain is built from TRBV11-2 and TRBJ2-1; the match to TRBD2 covers 8 bases. The CDR3: CASSLGPGGSYNEQFF. DNA for the CDR3: TGTGCCAGCAGCTTAGGACCGGGAGGGTCCTACAATGAGCAGTTCTTC.